Sequencing of this TCR beta chain was carried out in a study of T cell responses to AZD1222 COVID-19 vaccine. Profiling relied on immunoSEQ multiplex PCR, and the TCRdb table lists in-frame clones only, not all of them. Of some 120,000 clones in the sample, over 75% were seen once. The material was peripheral blood, obtained on day 0 of AZD1222 vaccination. The TCR was taken from an adult in good health.

The CDR3, as DNA: TGTGCCAGCAGCCCGTCAGGGTATAATGAAAAACTGTTTTTT. Protein: CASSPSGYNEKLFF. The rearrangement uses TRBV7-2 and TRBJ1-4, with D possibly matching TRBD1 (5 bases). The V end lost 5 bases, the J end lost 4 bases, and 11 bases lay between the germline ends. This CDR3 is built from 14 residues. Looked up from germline, CDR1 is SGHTA and CDR2 is FQGNSA.